A single sample is the source of the 20 T cell receptor beta chains below, sequenced in a study of sequential checkpoint blockade in melanoma (dated by TCRdb to about 2019). This specimen's treatment or condition label, per the study, means: randomized to nivolumab then ipilimumab (arm A) or the reverse (arm B). The method behind the library was the immunoSEQ multiplex PCR assay. Entries here come from immuneACCESS through TCRdb and include only in-frame sequences with V and J called. Some clones fail to appear in such tables; in the studies checked, an unresolved V gene covers under half of the shortfall, and the cause of the remainder is unknown. This sample comprises 10,000 to 15,000 clones, over 20% of them detected only once. The ten largest clones take up 5.5% to 8% of the sample. Source: tumor tissue (inferred from file names), taken from a patient given nivolumab and ipilimumab in sequence. The receptors derive from a human donor with melanoma.

This clone is judged large. The chain combines TRBV18 with TRBJ1-5, with D unclear. The germline CDR1 and CDR2 sequences are KGHSH and LQKENI. V lost 0 bases, J lost 0 bases, and 3 bases lay in between. The CDR3 extends over 14 amino acids. CDR3 nucleotide sequence: TGTGCCAGCTCACCACCAGCTAGCAATCAGCCCCAGCATTTT. Translated: CASSPPASNQPQHF.

This clone came up a few times. The chain links TRBV12-5 to TRBJ2-2, with a weak D call TRBD1 (5 bases). CDR3 length: 14 residues. The germline V gene has CDR1 LGHNT and CDR2 FRNRAP. This CDR3 reads CASLSQGYTGELFF. The CDR3 DNA reads as TGTGCCAGCCTCTCCCAGGGTTACACCGGGGAGCTGTTTTTT.

This clone occurred a few times. This rearrangement joins TRBV9 to TRBJ2-6; unclear D gene. V dropped 3 bases and J dropped 0 bases, with 10 bases sitting between them. The CDR3 is 16 amino acids. Germline assignment: CDR1 SGDLS and CDR2 YYNGEE. As DNA, the CDR3 is TGTGCCAGCAGCGAATTAGGGCTCTCTGGGGCCAACGTCCTGACTTTC. This translates into CASSELGLSGANVLTF. The variable domain in full, completed from reference TRBV9 and TRBJ2-6, reads DSGVTQTPKHLITATGQRVTLRCSPRSGDLSVYWYQQSLDQGLQFLIQYYNGEERAKGNILERFSAQQFPDLHSELNLSSLELGDSALYFCASSELGLSGANVLTFGAGSRLTVL.

This clone has at least ten counts. V is TRBV11-3 and J is TRBJ2-3, with D possibly being TRBD1 or TRBD2 (5 bases each). CDR1 is SGHNT and CDR2 is YENEEA in the germline V gene. Between the trimmed V and J ends, which lost 5 bases and 5 bases, there was a span of 20 bases. This CDR3 has 16 residues. In nucleotides, the CDR3 is TGTGCCAGCAGCCCCCCCGGGGATCTCCAGGGAGATACGCAGTATTTT. It translates to CASSPPGDLQGDTQYF.

This clone was observed a handful of times. This sequence joins TRBV23-1 and TRBJ1-2; TRBD1 matches 7 bases. TRBV23-1 is classed as an ORF, of uncertain function. V trimming: 6 bases; J trimming: 7 bases; junction bases outside the gene matches: 8. CDR3 length: 13 amino acids. CDR3 DNA sequence: TGCGCCAGCAGCTTAGGGGGCGCGTTTGGCTACACCTTC. The encoded protein is CASSLGGAFGYTF.

The rearrangement joins TRBV6-8 to TRBJ2-1; tentatively, D is TRBD2 (5 bases). Germline CDR1 MNHGY, CDR2 SAAAGT. The germline V and J ends were trimmed by 5 bases and 7 bases, with 24 bases remaining between them. The CDR3 covers 17 residues. CDR3 DNA: TGTGCCAGCAGTCCCCGAACGTTATGGGAGAGACGGAATGAGCAGTTCTTC. Protein product: CASSPRTLWERRNEQFF.

This clone was seen a handful of times. The chain uses TRBV28 and TRBJ2-3; 9 positions agree with TRBD2. CDR1 MDHEN and CDR2 SYDVKM come from the germline V gene. The CDR3 runs to 14 residues. The V and J ends lost 6 bases and 4 bases, in that order; junction bases with no gene match: 5. CDR3 DNA sequence: TGTGCCAGCAGGCGAGCGGGAGGCTCAGATACGCAGTATTTT. Protein sequence: CASRRAGGSDTQYF.

This clone rates as large. The chain joins TRBV11-3 to TRBJ2-5; TRBD1 matches 8 bases. CDR1 is SGHNT, CDR2 YENEEA, per germline. The CDR3 length is 15 residues. V trimming: 1 base; J trimming: 4 bases; junction bases outside the gene matches: 5. CDR3 amino acids: CASSLGNGQGETQYF. CDR3 nucleotide sequence: TGTGCCAGCAGCTTAGGCAACGGACAGGGAGAGACCCAGTACTTC. Full variable domain (missing parts from reference TRBV11-3 and TRBJ2-5): EAGVVQSPRYKIIEKKQPVAFWCNPISGHNTLYWYLQNLGQGPELLIRYENEEAVDDSQLPKDRFSAERLKGVDSTLKIQPAELGDSAVYLCASSLGNGQGETQYFGPGTRLLVL.

V gene TRBV6-8 combines with J gene TRBJ2-7, with 8 bases matching TRBD1. From germline, CDR1 is MNHGY and CDR2 SAAAGT. The length of the CDR3 is 16 residues. V shed 2 bases, J shed 4 bases, and the junction held 10 bases outside the gene matches. This CDR3 reads CASSYLGQGTGYEQYF. The CDR3 bases are TGTGCCAGCAGTTACCTCGGACAGGGAACGGGTTACGAGCAGTACTTC.

V and J are TRBV6-8 and TRBJ2-3; D not certain. The germline CDR1 and CDR2 sequences are MNHGY and SAAAGT. This CDR3 is built from 13 residues. Trimming shortened V by 8 bases and J by 5 bases, and 14 bases separated the two germline ends. CDR3 bases: TGTGCCAGCTCTTCGGGCTTAAGAGATACGCAGTATTTT. This gives the protein CASSSGLRDTQYF.

V usage is TRBV19 and J usage is TRBJ2-7, with D unresolved. The V gene's germline CDR1 is LNHDA and CDR2 SQIVND (reference sequence). The V end was cut by 5 bases, the J end by 0 bases, with 14 bases between. The CDR3 covers 15 residues. CDR3 region: CASSPSDPGSYEQYF. The CDR3 bases are TGTGCCAGTAGTCCCTCGGACCCTGGCTCCTACGAGCAGTACTTC.

This clone was seen a handful of times. The chain couples TRBV9 to TRBJ1-1; D gene uncertain. The CDR3 totals 13 residues. Trimming took 4 bases from V and 1 from J, leaving 8 bases between them. CDR1 and CDR2 from the germline V gene are SGDLS and YYNGEE. The CDR3 bases are TGTGCCAGCAGCCTACGGGAGAACACTGAAGCTTTCTTT. As protein: CASSLRENTEAFF.

The table lists this clone with a few counts. The chain couples TRBV11-3 to TRBJ2-3, with D possibly being TRBD1 (6 bases). The CDR3 covers 15 residues. Germline loops: CDR1 SGHNT, CDR2 YENEEA. V was clipped by 5 bases and J by 0 bases, with 12 bases between them. For the CDR3, the DNA is TGTGCCAGCAGCCGGACAGTAACTAGCACAGATACGCAGTATTTT. As protein: CASSRTVTSTDTQYF. Combining the CDR3 with reference TRBV11-3 and TRBJ2-3 gives the whole variable domain EAGVVQSPRYKIIEKKQPVAFWCNPISGHNTLYWYLQNLGQGPELLIRYENEEAVDDSQLPKDRFSAERLKGVDSTLKIQPAELGDSAVYLCASSRTVTSTDTQYFGPGTRLTVL.

This clone came up a few times. V is TRBV6-8 and J is TRBJ2-5, with 7 bases matching TRBD1. V lost 6 bases, J lost 3 bases, and 10 bases stayed unmatched. CDR1 is MNHGY and CDR2 is SAAAGT in the germline V gene. The CDR3 loop spans 15 amino acids. CDR3 coding DNA: TGTGCCAGCAGCCGAGCCGGGACAGATGAAGAGACCCAGTACTTC. Amino acid sequence: CASSRAGTDEETQYF.

This clone was seen a single time. The genes are TRBV19 and TRBJ1-5; D unresolved. The germline V gene has CDR1 LNHDA and CDR2 SQIVND (reference sequence). The CDR3 extends over 16 amino acids. The V end was cut by 0 bases, the J end by 0 bases, with 9 bases between. DNA of the CDR3: TGTGCCAGTAGTATAGATCGCAGCTATAGCAATCAGCCCCAGCATTTT. This encodes CASSIDRSYSNQPQHF. Filled out from reference TRBV19 and TRBJ1-5, the complete variable domain reads DGGITQSPKYLFRKEGQNVTLSCEQNLNHDAMYWYRQDPGQGLRLIYYSQIVNDFQKGDIAEGYSVSREKKESFPLTVTSAQKNPTAFYLCASSIDRSYSNQPQHFGDGTRLSIL.

This clone was detected only a few times. V gene TRBV10-3 combines with J gene TRBJ2-1; TRBD2 agrees at 10 bases. V trimming: 0 bases; J trimming: 7 bases; junction bases outside the gene matches: 12. Germline V lookup: CDR1 ENHRY, CDR2 SYGVKD. The CDR3 length is 18 residues. The CDR3 DNA sequence: TGTGCCATCAGTGAGTCCCCCGGGCTAGCGGGAGTGTATAATGAGCAGTTCTTC. This encodes CAISESPGLAGVYNEQFF.

Many counts were recorded for this clone. The chain recombines TRBV7-1 with TRBJ2-7; D not certain. TRBV7-1 is an ORF for which the function is uncertain. Trimming stripped 4 bases from V and 3 bases from J, with 10 bases between. This CDR3 has 13 residues. CDR3 residues: CASSFATFYEQYF. The CDR3 DNA is TGTGCCAGCAGCTTCGCCACCTTCTACGAGCAGTACTTC.

This chain connects TRBV9 to TRBJ2-5; D is perhaps TRBD1 or TRBD2 (5 bases each). The CDR3 runs 15 residues. Trimming removed 0 bases from V and 4 bases from J, with 13 bases in between. Germline CDR1 and CDR2: SGDLS and YYNGEE. CDR3 loop: CASSVAVGDVETQYF. The DNA of the CDR3 is TGTGCCAGCAGCGTAGCTGTCGGGGACGTAGAGACCCAGTACTTC.

As to this clone: At one of its ends the junction is not consistent with the germline gene, which may arise from a read error. The V and J genes are TRBV6-8 and TRBJ1-2, with a tentative D call TRBD1 (5 bases). The CDR3 is 14 residues long. Germline V CDR1 and CDR2: MNHGY, SAAAGT. The CDR3 region has the DNA TGTGCCAGCAGTGACTCGCAGGGTGTGAGTGGCTACACCTTC. This encodes CASSDSQGVSGYTF.

The CDR3 loop is CASSPGAGTGSGNTIYF. In DNA, the CDR3 is TGTGCCAGCAGCCCCGGGGCGGGGACAGGGTCTGGAAACACCATATATTTT. The chain carries TRBV9 and TRBJ1-3; 9 bases map to TRBD1. This CDR3 region has 17 residues. With V trimmed by 4 bases and J by 1 base, 9 bases remained unmatched. Germline CDR1 SGDLS, CDR2 YYNGEE.